This is a list of T cell receptor beta chains from one sample in a study of T cells after yellow fever vaccination. TCRdb re-called the 5' RACE reads through MiXCR, storing one row per CDR3 protein. The data hold more than 300,000 distinct CDR3 sequences, with around 11% observed a single time. Sequenced material: CD4+ T cells sorted from PBMCs, taken 45 days after the yellow fever booster vaccination. The origin of the receptors is a man between 18 and 35 years old who received the YFV17D yellow fever vaccine. The CDR3 runs from the conserved cysteine through the conserved F or W. A D gene is named only where the DNA matches it firmly. Size is omitted from some rows. Given values are once, few, many or a class for expanded clones.

J | V | size | D | CDR3 | DNA
TRBJ2-1 | TRBV4-3 | many | TRBD1 | CASSQDWGTGGREQFF | TGCGCCAGCAGCCAAGATTGGGGGACAGGGGGCAGGGAGCAGTTCTTC
TRBJ2-2 | TRBV5-4 | - | - | CASSWAGGRAGELFF | TGTGCCAGCAGCTGGGCTGGGGGTCGGGCCGGGGAGCTGTTTTTT
TRBJ2-7 | TRBV7-9 | many | TRBD2 | CASSPSGGLTAYEQYF | TGTGCCAGCAGCCCTAGCGGGGGGCTCACAGCCTACGAGCAGTACTTC
TRBJ2-1 | TRBV15 | many | TRBD2 | CATSRDQASGFLRFF | TGTGCCACCAGCAGAGATCAGGCTAGCGGGTTTCTTCGGTTCTTC
TRBJ2-7 | TRBV29-1 | few | - | CSVSTYEQYF | TGCAGCGTATCCACCTACGAGCAGTACTTC
TRBJ2-2 | TRBV5-1 | - | TRBD1 | CASSFPRAGQGPTGELFF | TGCGCCAGCAGCTTCCCCCGGGCGGGACAGGGCCCGACCGGGGAGCTGTTTTTT
TRBJ2-3 | TRBV15 | - | - | CATSRGGHTTDTQYF | TGTGCCACCAGCAGAGGCGGGCACACCACAGATACGCAGTATTTT
TRBJ2-5 | TRBV4-3 | many | TRBD1 | CASSQTWGTGVQETQYF | TGCGCCAGCAGCCAAACCTGGGGGACAGGGGTACAAGAGACCCAGTACTTC
TRBJ2-5 | TRBV27 | - | TRBD2 | CASGSGGKTQYF | TGTGCCAGCGGTAGCGGGGGGAAGACCCAGTACTTC
TRBJ2-3 | TRBV12-3/TRBV12-4 | - | TRBD1 | CASSLDGTGVTDTQYF | TGTGCCAGCAGTTTAGATGGGACAGGGGTTACAGATACGCAGTATTTT
TRBJ2-3 | TRBV11-2 | - | TRBD1 | CASSLRGQGKRTDTQYF | TGTGCCAGCAGCTTAAGGGGACAGGGGAAGCGGACAGATACGCAGTATTTT
TRBJ1-2 | TRBV3-1 | - | - | CASSQADRLSPANYGYTF | TGTGCCAGCAGCCAGGCGGACAGACTCTCCCCTGCTAACTATGGCTACACCTTC
TRBJ2-3 | TRBV20-1 | - | TRBD2 | CSATRGGQIDTQYF | TGCAGTGCTACTCGGGGGGGGCAAATAGATACGCAGTATTTT
TRBJ1-2 | TRBV4-3 | many | - | CASSQDQDSYYGYTF | TGCGCCAGCAGCCAAGATCAGGACAGCTACTATGGCTACACCTTC
TRBJ1-5 | TRBV7-2 | few | TRBD1 | CASSLQGQGGSQPQHF | TGTGCCAGCAGCTTACAAGGACAGGGTGGCTCTCAGCCCCAGCATTTT
TRBJ2-3 | TRBV3-1 | few | TRBD2 | CASSHQRLAGTDTQYF | TGTGCCAGCAGCCATCAGAGACTAGCGGGAACAGATACGCAGTATTTT
TRBJ2-5 | TRBV19 | - | TRBD2 | CASGEGAEETQYF | TGTGCCAGTGGGGAGGGAGCGGAAGAGACCCAGTACTTC
TRBJ1-4 | TRBV20-1 | few | - | CSARPGRRGVSEKLFF | TGCAGTGCTAGACCTGGGAGGAGAGGTGTGAGTGAAAAACTGTTTTTT
TRBJ1-2 | TRBV20-1 | - | TRBD1 | CSARDPDRVLNGYTF | TGCAGTGCTAGAGACCCGGACAGGGTTTTAAATGGCTACACCTTC
TRBJ2-2 | TRBV5-1 | many | - | CASSLAHSDLNGELFF | TGCGCCAGCAGCTTGGCCCACAGTGATCTGAACGGGGAGCTGTTTTTT
TRBJ2-3 | TRBV7-2 | - | TRBD2 | CASSRVASGDSTDTQYF | TGTGCCAGCAGCCGCGTGGCTAGCGGGGACAGCACAGATACGCAGTATTTT
TRBJ1-1 | TRBV10-3 | few | - | CAIKNVIGPVPRTEAFF | TGTGCCATCAAAAATGTAATTGGACCCGTACCTCGGACTGAAGCTTTCTTT
TRBJ2-3 | TRBV14 | few | - | CASSVEGVTQYF | TGTGCCAGCAGCGTGGAGGGGGTTACGCAGTATTTT
TRBJ2-3 | TRBV6-1 | - | TRBD2 | CASRRGAVGTDTQYF | TGTGCCAGCAGGCGGGGGGCCGTGGGCACAGATACGCAGTATTTT
TRBJ2-2 | TRBV7-2 | many | - | CASSAQPGQTNTGELFF | TGTGCCAGCAGCGCACAGCCGGGACAAACGAACACCGGGGAGCTGTTTTTT
TRBJ1-4 | TRBV7-9 | few | - | CASSLRRAEGEKLFF | TGTGCCAGCAGCCTTAGGAGGGCTGAGGGTGAAAAACTGTTTTTT
TRBJ1-2 | TRBV6-6 | few | - | CASGGPTYGYTF | TGTGCCAGCGGAGGGCCAACCTATGGCTACACCTTC
TRBJ1-1 | TRBV5-1 | many | - | CASSYFGEVGTEAFF | TGCGCCAGCAGCTATTTCGGGGAGGTGGGCACTGAAGCTTTCTTT
TRBJ2-5 | TRBV5-6 | - | - | CASSGSYPGETQYF | TGTGCCAGCAGCGGCTCGTACCCCGGGGAGACCCAGTACTTC
TRBJ2-5 | TRBV6-6 | many | - | CASSYAETQYF | TGTGCCAGCAGTTACGCGGAGACCCAGTACTTC
TRBJ2-1 | TRBV7-2 | - | - | CASSLKTARFF | TGTGCCAGCAGCTTAAAGACAGCTAGGTTCTTC
TRBJ1-5 | TRBV11-2 | many | - | CASSLVSGNQPQHF | TGTGCCAGCAGCTTAGTCTCTGGCAATCAGCCCCAGCATTTT
TRBJ2-1 | TRBV12-3/TRBV12-4 | once | TRBD2 | CASSWGAGGSGNEQFF | TGTGCCAGCAGTTGGGGAGCGGGGGGTAGTGGAAATGAGCAGTTCTTC
TRBJ2-3 | TRBV20-1 | many | TRBD2 | CSAYTTGTSGGADTQYF | TGCAGTGCTTATACAACCGGGACTAGCGGGGGCGCAGATACGCAGTATTTT
TRBJ2-2 | TRBV10-3 | - | TRBD2 | CAISRTSGGRNTGELFF | TGTGCCATCAGTCGGACTAGCGGGGGGCGGAACACCGGGGAGCTGTTTTTT
TRBJ1-2 | TRBV12-3/TRBV12-4 | few | - | CASSFRGGSYGYTF | TGTGCCAGCAGTTTCCGGGGGGGTAGCTATGGCTACACCTTC
TRBJ2-3 | TRBV7-3 | many | TRBD2 | CASSLLSGGDTQYF | TGTGCCAGCAGCTTACTCAGCGGGGGGGATACGCAGTATTTT
TRBJ2-1 | TRBV7-2 | - | TRBD2 | CASSSSGGYYNEQFF | TGTGCCAGCAGCTCTAGCGGGGGCTACTACAATGAGCAGTTCTTC
TRBJ2-5 | TRBV3-1 | - | - | CASSQGHAQYF | TGTGCCAGCAGCCAAGGCCACGCCCAGTACTTC
TRBJ2-2 | TRBV9 | - | - | CASSEAGRSGELFF | TGTGCCAGCAGCGAGGCCGGACGGAGCGGGGAGCTGTTTTTT
TRBJ1-6 | TRBV11-1 | - | - | CASSAPLGNSPLHF | TGTGCCAGCAGCGCTCCTCTGGGCAATTCACCCCTCCACTTT
TRBJ1-2 | TRBV10-2 | many | - | CASRGGGNYGYTF | TGCGCCAGCAGGGGGGGCGGTAACTATGGCTACACCTTC
TRBJ1-2 | TRBV4-3 | few | - | CASSQDREFSGYTF | TGCGCCAGCAGCCAAGATAGGGAGTTCTCCGGCTACACCTTC
TRBJ2-7 | TRBV15 | - | TRBD2 | CATKAGARSSYEQYF | TGTGCCACCAAAGCGGGGGCCAGGAGCTCCTACGAGCAGTACTTC
TRBJ2-3 | TRBV4-1 | - | TRBD2 | CASSQGPSSGGTTDTQYF | TGCGCCAGCAGCCAAGGCCCCTCTAGCGGGGGGACCACAGATACGCAGTATTTT
TRBJ2-2 | TRBV29-1 | - | - | CSVGRFTGELFF | TGCAGCGTTGGCCGATTCACCGGGGAGCTGTTTTTT
TRBJ1-1 | TRBV9 | few | - | CASSATSGTDTEAFF | TGTGCCAGCAGCGCGACCTCAGGGACGGACACTGAAGCTTTCTTT
TRBJ2-3 | TRBV4-1 | few | TRBD2 | CASSQDLAEAGTDTQYF | TGCGCCAGCAGCCAAGACTTAGCGGAAGCGGGGACAGATACGCAGTATTTT
TRBJ2-1 | TRBV20-1 | - | TRBD2 | CSARGASGGANEQFF | TGCAGTGCTAGAGGAGCTAGCGGGGGGGCAAATGAGCAGTTCTTC